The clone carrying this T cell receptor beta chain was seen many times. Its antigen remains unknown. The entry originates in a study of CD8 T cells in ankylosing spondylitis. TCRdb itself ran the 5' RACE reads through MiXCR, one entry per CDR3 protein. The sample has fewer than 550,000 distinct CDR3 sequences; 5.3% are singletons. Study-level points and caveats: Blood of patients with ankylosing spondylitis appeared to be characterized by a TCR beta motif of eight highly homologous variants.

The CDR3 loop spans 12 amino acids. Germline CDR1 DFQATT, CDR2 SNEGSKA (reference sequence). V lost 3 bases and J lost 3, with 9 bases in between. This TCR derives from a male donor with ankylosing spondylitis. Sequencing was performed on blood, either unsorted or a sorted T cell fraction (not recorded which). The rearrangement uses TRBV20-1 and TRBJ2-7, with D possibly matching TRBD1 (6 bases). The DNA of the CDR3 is TGCAGTGCTAGTTTACAGGGCTACGAGCAGTACTTC. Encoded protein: CSASLQGYEQYF.